This record covers a single TCR beta chain. Original analysis: Counts of nucleated cells, estimated from reference gene primer amplification, were obtained. Using immunoSEQ multiplex PCR, the repertoire was profiled, and TCRdb retains in-frame clones only, with some absent. V and J calls plus clone size are reproduced from that table; the DNA served to infer D and trimming. The sample holds around 150,000 clones, about 83% seen once. The sample comes from a study of blood T cell repertoires in COVID-19. Study-wide background: Italy, Spain and the United States were the sources of the convalescent and acute COVID-19 samples. In each case, the material was cDNA or gDNA derived from T cells, B-cell-depleted T cells, or PBMCs.

The V gene's germline CDR1 is SGDLS and CDR2 YYNGEE. The CDR3 spans 15 residues. V gave up 3 bases and J gave up 5 bases, with 17 bases separating them. This receptor was obtained from a woman in her 40s with acute or convalescent COVID-19. The J gene is TRBJ2-5, the V gene TRBV9, with D possibly TRBD2 on 5 matching bases. Sequenced material: peripheral blood. CDR3 residues: CASSGGRSGSETQYF. The CDR3 DNA reads as TGTGCCAGCAGCGGAGGGCGGTCCGGGTCGGAGACCCAGTACTTC.